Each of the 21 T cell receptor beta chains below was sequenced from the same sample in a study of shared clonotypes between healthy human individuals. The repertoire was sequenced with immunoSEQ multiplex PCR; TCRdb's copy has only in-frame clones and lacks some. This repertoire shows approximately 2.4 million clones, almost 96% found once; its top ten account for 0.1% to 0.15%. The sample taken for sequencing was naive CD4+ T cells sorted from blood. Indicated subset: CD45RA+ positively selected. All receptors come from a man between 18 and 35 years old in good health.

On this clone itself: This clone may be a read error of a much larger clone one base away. The CDR3 coding sequence is TGCGCCAGCAGCCGGACTAGCGGGATCTACGAGCAGTACTTC. The encoded protein is CASSRTSGIYEQYF. V gene TRBV5-1 combines with J gene TRBJ2-7, with 12 nucleotides matching TRBD2. With 4 bases clipped from V and 3 bases from J, the junction kept 2 bases outside the gene matches. The CDR3 has 14 residues. CDR1 is SGHRS, CDR2 YFSETQ, per germline.

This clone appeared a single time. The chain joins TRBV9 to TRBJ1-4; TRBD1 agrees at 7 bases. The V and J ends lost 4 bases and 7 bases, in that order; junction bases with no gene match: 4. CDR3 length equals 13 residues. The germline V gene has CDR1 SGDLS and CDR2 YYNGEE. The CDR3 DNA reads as TGTGCCAGCAGCCCAACAGGGGCTGAAAAACTGTTTTTT. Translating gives CASSPTGAEKLFF. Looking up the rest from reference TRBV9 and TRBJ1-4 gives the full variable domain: DSGVTQTPKHLITATGQRVTLRCSPRSGDLSVYWYQQSLDQGLQFLIQYYNGEERAKGNILERFSAQQFPDLHSELNLSSLELGDSALYFCASSPTGAEKLFFGSGTQLSVL.

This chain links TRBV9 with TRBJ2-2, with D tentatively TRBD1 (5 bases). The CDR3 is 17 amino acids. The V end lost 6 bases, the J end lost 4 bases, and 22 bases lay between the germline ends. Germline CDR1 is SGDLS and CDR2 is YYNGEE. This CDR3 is CASIIGIWGSGTGELFF. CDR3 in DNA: TGTGCCAGCATCATAGGTATATGGGGCTCGGGCACCGGGGAGCTGTTTTTT.

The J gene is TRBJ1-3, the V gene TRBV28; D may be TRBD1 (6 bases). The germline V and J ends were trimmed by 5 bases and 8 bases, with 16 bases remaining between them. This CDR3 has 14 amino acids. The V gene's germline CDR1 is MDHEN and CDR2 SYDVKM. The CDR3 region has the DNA TGTGCCAGCAGTCTAACGGGGGCGAGGGACACCATATATTTT. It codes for CASSLTGARDTIYF. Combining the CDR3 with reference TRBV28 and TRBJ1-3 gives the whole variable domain DVKVTQSSRYLVKRTGEKVFLECVQDMDHENMFWYRQDPGLGLRLIYFSYDVKMKEKGDIPEGYSVSREKKERFSLILESASTNQTSMYLCASSLTGARDTIYFGEGSWLTVV.

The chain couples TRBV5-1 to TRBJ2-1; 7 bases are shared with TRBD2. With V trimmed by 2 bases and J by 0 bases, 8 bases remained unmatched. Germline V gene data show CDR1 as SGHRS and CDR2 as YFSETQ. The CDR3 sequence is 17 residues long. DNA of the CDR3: TGCGCCAGCAGCTTATCCCCTCGCGGGAGCTCCTACAATGAGCAGTTCTTC. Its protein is CASSLSPRGSSYNEQFF.

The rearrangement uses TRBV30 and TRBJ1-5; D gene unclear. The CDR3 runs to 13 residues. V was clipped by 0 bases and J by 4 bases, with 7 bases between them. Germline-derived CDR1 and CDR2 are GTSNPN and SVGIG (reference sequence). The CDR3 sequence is CAWSVGDNQPQHF. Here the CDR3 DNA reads TGTGCCTGGAGTGTCGGGGATAATCAGCCCCAGCATTTT.

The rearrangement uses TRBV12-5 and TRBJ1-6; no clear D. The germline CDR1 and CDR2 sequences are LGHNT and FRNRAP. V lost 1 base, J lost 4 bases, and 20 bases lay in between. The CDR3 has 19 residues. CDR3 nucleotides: TGTGCTAGTGGTTTGGGGGGAAAGGAGAACGGACCTTATAATTCACCCCTCCACTTT. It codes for CASGLGGKENGPYNSPLHF.

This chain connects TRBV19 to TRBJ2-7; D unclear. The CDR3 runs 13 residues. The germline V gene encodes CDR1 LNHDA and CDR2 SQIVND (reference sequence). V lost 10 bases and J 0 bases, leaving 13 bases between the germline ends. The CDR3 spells CATGWIGSYEQYF. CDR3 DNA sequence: TGTGCCACCGGTTGGATAGGCTCCTACGAGCAGTACTTC.

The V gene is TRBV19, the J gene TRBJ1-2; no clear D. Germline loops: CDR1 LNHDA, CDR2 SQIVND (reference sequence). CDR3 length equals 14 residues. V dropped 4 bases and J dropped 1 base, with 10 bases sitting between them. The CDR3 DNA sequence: TGTGCCAGTAGTAGGACCGGGAATAACTATGGCTACACCTTC. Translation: CASSRTGNNYGYTF.

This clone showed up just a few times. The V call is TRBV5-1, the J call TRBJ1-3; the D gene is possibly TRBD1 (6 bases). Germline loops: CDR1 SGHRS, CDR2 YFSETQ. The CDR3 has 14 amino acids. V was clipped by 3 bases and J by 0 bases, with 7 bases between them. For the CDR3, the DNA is TGCGCCAGCAGCTCGGACAGCTCTGGAAACACCATATATTTT. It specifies CASSSDSSGNTIYF.

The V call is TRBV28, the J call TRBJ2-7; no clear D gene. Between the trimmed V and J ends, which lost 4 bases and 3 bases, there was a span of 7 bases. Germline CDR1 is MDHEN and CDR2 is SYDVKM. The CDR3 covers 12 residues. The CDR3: CASSSVLYEQYF. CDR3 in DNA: TGTGCCAGCAGTTCCGTCCTCTACGAGCAGTACTTC.

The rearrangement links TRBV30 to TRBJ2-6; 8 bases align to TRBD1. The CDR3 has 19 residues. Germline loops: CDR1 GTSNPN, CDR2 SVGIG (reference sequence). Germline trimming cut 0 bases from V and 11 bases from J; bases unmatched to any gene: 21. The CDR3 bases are TGTGCCTGGAGTGTAGTAGGTGGTTTTCTGGACAGGGCACCGGACGTCCTGACTTTC. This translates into CAWSVVGGFLDRAPDVLTF.

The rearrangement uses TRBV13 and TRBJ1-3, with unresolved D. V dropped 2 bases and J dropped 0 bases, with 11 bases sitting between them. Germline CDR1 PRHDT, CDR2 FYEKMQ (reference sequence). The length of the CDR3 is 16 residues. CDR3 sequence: CASSLLSQSSGNTIYF. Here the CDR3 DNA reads TGTGCCAGCAGCTTACTCTCCCAGAGCTCTGGAAACACCATATATTTT. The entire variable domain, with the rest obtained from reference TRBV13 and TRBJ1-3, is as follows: AAGVIQSPRHLIKEKRETATLKCYPIPRHDTVYWYQQGPGQDPQFLISFYEKMQSDKGSIPDRFSAQQFSDYHSELNMSSLELGDSALYFCASSLLSQSSGNTIYFGEGSWLTVV.

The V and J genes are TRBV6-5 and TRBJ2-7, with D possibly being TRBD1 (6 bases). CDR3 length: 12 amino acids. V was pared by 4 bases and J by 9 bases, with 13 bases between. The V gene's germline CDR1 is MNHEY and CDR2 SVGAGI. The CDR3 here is CASSSGTPPQYF. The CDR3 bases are TGTGCCAGCAGTTCCGGGACACCCCCGCAGTACTTC.

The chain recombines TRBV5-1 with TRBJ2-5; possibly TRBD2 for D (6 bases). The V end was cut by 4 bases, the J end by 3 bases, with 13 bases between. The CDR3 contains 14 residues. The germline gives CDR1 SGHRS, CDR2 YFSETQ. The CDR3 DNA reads TGCGCCAGCAGCCGGGGGACTTTCGAAGAGACCCAGTACTTC. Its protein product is CASSRGTFEETQYF.

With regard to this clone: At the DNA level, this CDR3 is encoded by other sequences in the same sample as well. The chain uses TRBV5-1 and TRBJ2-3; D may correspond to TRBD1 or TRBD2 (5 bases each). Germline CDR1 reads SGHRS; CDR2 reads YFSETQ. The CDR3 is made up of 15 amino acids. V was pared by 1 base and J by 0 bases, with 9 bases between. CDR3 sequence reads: CASSLWGSSTDTQYF. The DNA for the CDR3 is TGCGCCAGCAGCTTGTGGGGGTCCAGCACAGATACGCAGTATTTT.

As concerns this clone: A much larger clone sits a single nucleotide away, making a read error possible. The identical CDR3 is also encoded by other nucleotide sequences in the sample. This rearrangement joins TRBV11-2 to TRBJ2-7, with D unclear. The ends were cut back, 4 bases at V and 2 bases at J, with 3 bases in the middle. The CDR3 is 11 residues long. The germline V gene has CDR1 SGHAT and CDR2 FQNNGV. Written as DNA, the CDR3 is TGTGCCAGCAGCTCTGCCTACGAGCAGTACTTC. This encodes CASSSAYEQYF.

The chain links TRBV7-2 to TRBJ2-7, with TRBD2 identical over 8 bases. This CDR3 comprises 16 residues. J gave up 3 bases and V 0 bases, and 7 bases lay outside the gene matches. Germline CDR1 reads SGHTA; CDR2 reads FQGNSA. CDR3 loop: CASSLASAGGSYEQYF. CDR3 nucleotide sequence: TGTGCCAGCAGCTTAGCGAGTGCGGGAGGTAGCTACGAGCAGTACTTC. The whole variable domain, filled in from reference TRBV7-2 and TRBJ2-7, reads GAGVSQSPSNKVTEKGKDVELRCDPISGHTALYWYRQSLGQGLEFLIYFQGNSAPDKSGLPSDRFSAERTGGSVSTLTIQRTQQEDSAVYLCASSLASAGGSYEQYFGPGTRLTVT.

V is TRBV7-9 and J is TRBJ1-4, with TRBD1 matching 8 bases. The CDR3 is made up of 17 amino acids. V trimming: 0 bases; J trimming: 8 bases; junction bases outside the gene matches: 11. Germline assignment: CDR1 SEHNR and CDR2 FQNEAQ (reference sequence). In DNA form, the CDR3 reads TGTGCCAGCAGCTTAGCGCTCGGGCAGGGGGCTAGGGAAAAACTGTTTTTT. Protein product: CASSLALGQGAREKLFF.

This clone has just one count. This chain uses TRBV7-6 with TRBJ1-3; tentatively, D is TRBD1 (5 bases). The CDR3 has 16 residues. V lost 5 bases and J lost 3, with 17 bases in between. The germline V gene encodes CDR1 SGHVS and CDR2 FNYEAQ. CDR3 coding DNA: TGTGCCAGCAGCCCCCGCGGGCAGGGCTATGGAAACACCATATATTTT. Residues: CASSPRGQGYGNTIYF.

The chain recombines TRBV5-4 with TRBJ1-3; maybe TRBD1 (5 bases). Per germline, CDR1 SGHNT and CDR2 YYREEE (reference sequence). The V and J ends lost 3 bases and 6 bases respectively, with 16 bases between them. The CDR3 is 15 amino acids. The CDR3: CASSSMGPLPNTIYF. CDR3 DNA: TGTGCCAGCAGCTCGATGGGACCGCTCCCAAACACCATATATTTT.